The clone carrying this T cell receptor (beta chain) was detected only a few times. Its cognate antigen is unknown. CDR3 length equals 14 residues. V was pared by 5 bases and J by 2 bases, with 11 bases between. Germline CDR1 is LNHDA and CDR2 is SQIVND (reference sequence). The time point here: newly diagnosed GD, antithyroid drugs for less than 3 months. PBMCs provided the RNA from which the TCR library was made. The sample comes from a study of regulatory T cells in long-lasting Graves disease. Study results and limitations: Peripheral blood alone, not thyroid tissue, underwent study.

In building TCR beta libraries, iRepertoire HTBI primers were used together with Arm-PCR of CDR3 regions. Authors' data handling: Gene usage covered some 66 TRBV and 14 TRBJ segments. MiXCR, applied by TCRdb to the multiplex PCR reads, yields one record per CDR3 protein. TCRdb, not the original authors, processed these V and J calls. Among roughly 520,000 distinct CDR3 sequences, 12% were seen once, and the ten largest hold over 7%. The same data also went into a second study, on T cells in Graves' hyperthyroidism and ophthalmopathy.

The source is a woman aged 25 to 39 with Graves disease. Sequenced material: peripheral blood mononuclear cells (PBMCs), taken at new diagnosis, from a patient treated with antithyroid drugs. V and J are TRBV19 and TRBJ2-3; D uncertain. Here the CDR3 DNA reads TGTGCCAGTAGTCCCAAGAGGTACACAGATACGCAGTATTTT. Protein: CASSPKRYTDTQYF.